These 9 T cell receptor beta chains share one sample of origin, sequenced in a study of PD-1 blockade in classical Hodgkin lymphoma. Clones were read by immunoSEQ multiplex PCR, and TCRdb kept only the in-frame ones, dropping some. The table records about 58,000 clones, around 90% of them present only once. All patients relapsed after autologous stem cell transplantation, and brentuximab vedotin exposure varied. The starting material was peripheral blood mononuclear cells (PBMCs), obtained before the second cycle of nivolumab. All receptors come from a human donor with classical Hodgkin lymphoma.

This chain uses TRBV28 with TRBJ2-2; 8 nucleotides agree with TRBD2. Losses at the gene ends were 6 bases for V and 1 base for J; bases not matched to a gene: 13. CDR1 MDHEN and CDR2 SYDVKM come from the germline V gene. The CDR3 loop spans 18 amino acids. The CDR3: CASSYQTRAGVNTGELFF. DNA of the CDR3: TGTGCCAGCAGCTACCAAACCCGAGCGGGAGTGAACACCGGGGAGCTGTTTTTT.

CDR3 DNA sequence: TGCGCCAGCAGCTTTTCGGGACAGGGAAGTGAAAAACTGTTTTTT. It specifies CASSFSGQGSEKLFF. This chain links TRBV5-1 with TRBJ1-4; TRBD1 matches at 9 bases. The CDR3 totals 15 residues. The V gene end was trimmed by 2 bases and the J gene end by 7 bases; junction bases not matched to a gene: 6. Germline assignment: CDR1 SGHRS and CDR2 YFSETQ. Variable domain in full (rest from reference TRBV5-1 and TRBJ1-4): KAGVTQTPRYLIKTRGQQVTLSCSPISGHRSVSWYQQTPGQGLQFLFEYFSETQRNKGNFPGRFSGRQFSNSRSEMNVSTLELGDSALYLCASSFSGQGSEKLFFGSGTQLSVL.

This rearrangement joins TRBV19 to TRBJ1-1; no firm D call. The CDR3 has 13 residues. From germline, CDR1 is LNHDA and CDR2 SQIVND (reference sequence). Deletions cut 0 bases from V and 5 bases from J, with 7 bases between. Here the CDR3 reads CASSIETETEAFF. The CDR3 DNA follows: TGTGCCAGTAGTATAGAAACCGAGACTGAAGCTTTCTTT.

In DNA form, the CDR3 reads TGTGCCAGCAGCCTTGGACTAGCGGGGGTGTACTACGAGCAGTACTTC. The encoded protein is CASSLGLAGVYYEQYF. The chain combines TRBV11-1 with TRBJ2-7; 13 bases are a match to TRBD2. J was trimmed by 3 bases and V by 5 bases; bases with no gene match: 7. The CDR3 has 16 residues. Germline CDR1 is SGHAT and CDR2 is FQDESV (reference sequence).

CDR3 protein: CASYGGGSYNEQFF. Written as DNA, the CDR3 is TGTGCCAGCTACGGTGGGGGGTCCTACAATGAGCAGTTCTTC. The genes are TRBV28 and TRBJ2-1; tentative D call: TRBD2 (6 bases). This CDR3 comprises 14 residues. Germline V gives CDR1 MDHEN, CDR2 SYDVKM. The V end lost 8 bases, the J end lost 1 base, and 12 bases lay between the germline ends.

Note on this clone: The same CDR3 arises from other DNA sequences in this sample as well. The J gene is TRBJ1-2, the V gene TRBV27; TRBD1 aligns across 8 bases. This CDR3 is built from 14 residues. From germline, CDR1 is MNHEY and CDR2 SMNVEV (reference sequence). Trimming cost V 5 bases and J 4 bases; bases outside gene matches: 6. The CDR3 loop reads CASSPGQGAYGYTF. The DNA for the CDR3 is TGTGCCAGCAGTCCTGGACAGGGAGCCTATGGCTACACCTTC.

The chain joins TRBV7-9 to TRBJ2-2; TRBD1 might be the D (5 bases). The V end lost 5 bases, the J end lost 3 bases, and 16 bases lay between the germline ends. Germline assignment: CDR1 SEHNR and CDR2 FQNEAQ (reference sequence). CDR3 length: 16 amino acids. As DNA, the CDR3 is TGTGCCAGCAGCCCCCCTGACAGTTGGGACACCGGGGAGCTGTTTTTT. It codes for CASSPPDSWDTGELFF.

For the CDR3, the DNA is TGTGCCAGCAGCCCATCCTACCCGATCAGGGGAGACACTGAAGCTTTCTTT. Its translation: CASSPSYPIRGDTEAFF. V is TRBV7-9 and J is TRBJ1-1, with D tentatively TRBD1 (6 bases). Germline V CDR1 and CDR2: SEHNR, FQNEAQ (reference sequence). V was shortened by 5 bases and J by 3 bases, with 22 bases between the two germline ends. The CDR3 is 17 residues long.

The chain employs TRBV11-2 and TRBJ2-2, with D possibly TRBD2 on 5 matching bases. Between the trimmed V and J ends, which lost 2 bases and 8 bases, there was a span of 6 bases. The CDR3 runs 12 residues. Germline-derived CDR1 and CDR2 are SGHAT and FQNNGV. CDR3 DNA: TGTGCCAGCAGCTTAACTAGTGGGGAGCTGTTTTTT. Its protein is CASSLTSGELFF.